These 14 T cell receptor beta chains came from one sample sequenced in a study of T cell repertoires in ileal Crohn's disease (dated by TCRdb to about 2019). This sample's time point label indicates: proximal margin of the surgical specimen (macroscopically non-inflamed). The protocol used for the library was the immunoSEQ multiplex PCR assay. Held by TCRdb, this immuneACCESS table contains in-frame sequences only and omits some clones. Under half of the omission traces to an unresolved V gene where checked; the cause of the rest is unknown. The sample profile shows some 180 clones; roughly 96% of them were found once. The biggest ten clones account for 8% to 9.5% of the sample. Sequencing was carried out using ileal tissue. The receptors here all came from an adult with Crohn's disease.

V usage is TRBV9 and J usage is TRBJ2-3; 8 bases line up with TRBD2. The CDR3 extends over 15 amino acids. CDR1 is SGDLS, CDR2 YYNGEE, per germline. Trimming removed 3 bases from V and 5 bases from J; junction bases left unmatched: 8. CDR3 protein: CASSEGETSVDTQYF. CDR3 DNA sequence: TGTGCCAGCAGCGAAGGAGAGACTAGCGTAGATACGCAGTATTTT.

CDR3 sequence: CASSPRSTGSYEQYV. CDR3 nucleotides: TGTGCCAGCTCACCACGATCTACAGGGTCCTACGAGCAGTACGTC. This chain uses TRBV18 with TRBJ2-7; perhaps TRBD1 as D (6 bases). Per the germline V gene, CDR1 is KGHSH and CDR2 is LQKENI. This CDR3 comprises 15 residues. Trimming stripped 1 base from V and 1 base from J, with 11 bases between.

V and J are TRBV19 and TRBJ2-1; D gene ambiguous. Per the germline V gene, CDR1 is LNHDA and CDR2 is SQIVND (reference sequence). The V and J ends lost 5 bases and 4 bases respectively, with 9 bases between them. This CDR3 comprises 13 residues. CDR3 in amino acids: CASSPAAYNEQFF. Here the CDR3 DNA reads TGTGCCAGTAGTCCGGCCGCATACAATGAGCAGTTCTTC.

This clone occurred a few times. The CDR3 reads CASSLDHVVWQYV. Here the CDR3 DNA reads TGTGCCAGCAGTTTGGATCATGTGGTATGGCAGTACGTC. V and J are TRBV27 and TRBJ2-7; D ambiguous. The CDR3 has 13 residues. Germline assignment: CDR1 MNHEY and CDR2 SMNVEV (reference sequence). Trimming removed 3 bases at V and 9 bases at J, with 15 bases between.

J is TRBJ2-2 and V is TRBV6-5; D not resolved. This CDR3 has 13 residues. Germline CDR1 MNHEY, CDR2 SVGAGI. Between the trimmed V and J ends, which lost 8 bases and 9 bases, there was a span of 16 bases. The CDR3 here is CASWAPSQRELFF. The DNA of the CDR3 is TGTGCCAGCTGGGCCCCCTCACAGAGGGAGCTGTTTTTT.

The V gene is TRBV6-1, the J gene TRBJ2-7; D is uncertain. V was trimmed by 6 bases and J by 1 base, leaving 7 bases between them. Germline V gene data show CDR1 as MNHNS and CDR2 as SASEGT. The CDR3 spans 12 residues. DNA for the CDR3: TGTGCCAGCAGGACGGTTTCCTACGAGCAGTACGTC. The encoded protein is CASRTVSYEQYV.

In this sample, this clone turned up once. The chain links TRBV14 to TRBJ2-3; D not resolved. This CDR3 is 16 amino acids long. Germline CDR1 and CDR2: SGHDN and FVKESK. Trimming removed 1 base at V and 2 bases at J, with 13 bases between. Here the CDR3 DNA reads TGTGCCAGCAGCCAAGTTCGTGGCTTAAACACAGATACGCAGTATTTT. Translated, it gives CASSQVRGLNTDTQYF.

V and J are TRBV7-9 and TRBJ2-1; D might be TRBD2 (5 bases). Germline V gene lookup returns CDR1 SEHNR and CDR2 FQNEAQ (reference sequence). Trimming pared 3 bases from V and 4 bases from J, leaving 13 bases between. This CDR3 is built from 15 residues. CDR3 residues: CASSFGGWKYNEQFF. The CDR3 DNA is TGTGCCAGCAGCTTCGGCGGGTGGAAGTACAATGAGCAGTTCTTC. Variable domain in full (rest from reference TRBV7-9 and TRBJ2-1): DTGVSQNPRHKITKRGQNVTFRCDPISEHNRLYWYRQTLGQGPEFLTYFQNEAQLEKSRLLSDRFSAERPKGSFSTLEIQRTEQGDSAMYLCASSFGGWKYNEQFFGPGTRLTVL.

V gene TRBV6-5 combines with J gene TRBJ1-4; 7 bases are a match to TRBD1. This CDR3 has 16 residues. Per germline, CDR1 MNHEY and CDR2 SVGAGI. V gave up 2 bases and J gave up 8 bases; unmatched junction bases: 11. The CDR3, as DNA: TGTGCCAGCAGTTACACAACGGGGAACAGGGGAGAAAAACTGTTTTTT. This translates into CASSYTTGNRGEKLFF.

The CDR3 DNA reads TGTGCCAACTGGGGGGGCGCGCTGGGTTCACCCCTCCACTTT. It encodes CANWGGALGSPLHF. The chain combines TRBV10-3 with TRBJ1-6, with a weak D call TRBD1 (6 bases). The CDR3 spans 14 residues. The germline V and J ends were trimmed by 10 bases and 9 bases, with 19 bases remaining between them. Germline values: CDR1 ENHRY, CDR2 SYGVKD.

The chain recombines TRBV7-9 with TRBJ1-2, with TRBD1 as a possible D gene (5 bases). Trimming removed 2 bases at V and 8 bases at J, with 9 bases between. Per the germline V gene, CDR1 is SEHNR and CDR2 is FQNEAQ (reference sequence). This CDR3 has 12 amino acids. The CDR3 DNA is TGTGCCAGCAGCTTAACCAGGGACGGCTACACCTTC. Its protein is CASSLTRDGYTF.

This clone was observed a handful of times. V usage is TRBV6-5 and J usage is TRBJ1-1, with 8 bases matching TRBD1. Losses at the gene ends were 4 bases for V and 6 bases for J; bases not matched to a gene: 4. The CDR3 totals 13 residues. Germline CDR1 reads MNHEY; CDR2 reads SVGAGI. CDR3 nucleotide sequence: TGTGCCAGCAGTTCCCTCAGGGGGCCTGAAGCTTTCTTT. This translates into CASSSLRGPEAFF.

The chain joins TRBV27 to TRBJ2-1; D is unclear. CDR3 size: 15 residues. CDR1 MNHEY and CDR2 SMNVEV come from the germline V gene (reference sequence). V lost 5 bases to trimming and J lost 8 bases, with 19 bases between them. Written as DNA, the CDR3 is TGTGCCAGCAGTCGGGTATACAGTTTTCCGGATGAGCAGTTCTTC. Translating gives CASSRVYSFPDEQFF.

This sequence joins TRBV5-1 and TRBJ2-5; D gene ambiguous. V was trimmed by 1 base and J by 2 bases, leaving 0 bases between them. Germline-derived CDR1 and CDR2 are SGHRS and YFSETQ. This CDR3 region has 11 residues. The CDR3 nucleotides are TGCGCCAGCAGCTTGCAAGAGACCCAGTACTTC. Translated, it gives CASSLQETQYF.